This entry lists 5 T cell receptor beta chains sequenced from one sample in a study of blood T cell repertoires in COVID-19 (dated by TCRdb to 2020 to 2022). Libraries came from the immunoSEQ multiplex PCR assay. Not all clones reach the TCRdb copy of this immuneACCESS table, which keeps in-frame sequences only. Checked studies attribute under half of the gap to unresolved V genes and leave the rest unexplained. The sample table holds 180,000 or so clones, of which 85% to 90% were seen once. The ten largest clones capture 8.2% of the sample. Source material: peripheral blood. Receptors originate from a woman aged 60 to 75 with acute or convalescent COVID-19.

The CDR3 reads CATSPGQLSGNGNEQFF. CDR3 nucleotide sequence: TGTGCCACCAGCCCAGGGCAGCTTAGCGGGAATGGCAATGAGCAGTTCTTC. The rearrangement uses TRBV24-1 and TRBJ2-1, with 8 bases aligning to TRBD2. Germline-derived CDR1 and CDR2 are KGHDR and SFDVKD. V lost 7 bases to trimming and J lost 6 bases; unmatched junction nucleotides: 16. The CDR3 is made up of 17 amino acids.

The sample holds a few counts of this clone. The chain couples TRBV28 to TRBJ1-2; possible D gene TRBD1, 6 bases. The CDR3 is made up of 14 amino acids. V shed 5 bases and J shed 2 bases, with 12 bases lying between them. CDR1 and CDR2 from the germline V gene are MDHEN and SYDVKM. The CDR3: CASSPGVQNYGYTF. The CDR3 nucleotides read TGTGCCAGCAGTCCAGGGGTGCAAAACTATGGCTACACCTTC.

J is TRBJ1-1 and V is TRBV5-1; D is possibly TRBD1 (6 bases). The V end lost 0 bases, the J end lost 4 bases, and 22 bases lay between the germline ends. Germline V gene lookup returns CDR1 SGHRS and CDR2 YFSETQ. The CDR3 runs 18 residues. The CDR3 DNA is TGCGCCAGCAGCTTGGATCCAGGGGCTAGACGGTTCGCCACTGAAGCTTTCTTT. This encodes CASSLDPGARRFATEAFF.

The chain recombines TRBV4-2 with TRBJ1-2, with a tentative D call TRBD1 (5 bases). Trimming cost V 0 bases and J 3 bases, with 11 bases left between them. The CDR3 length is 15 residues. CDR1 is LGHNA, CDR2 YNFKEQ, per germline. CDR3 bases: TGTGCCAGCAGCCAAGATGGTGGGGGGTACTATGGCTACACCTTC. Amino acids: CASSQDGGGYYGYTF.

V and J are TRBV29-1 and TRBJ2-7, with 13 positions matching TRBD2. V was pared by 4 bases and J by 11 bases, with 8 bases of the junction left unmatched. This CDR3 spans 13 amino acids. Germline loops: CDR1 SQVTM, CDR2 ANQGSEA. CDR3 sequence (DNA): TGCAGCGTTGTTGAGGGTACTAGCGGGAGGGAGTACGTC. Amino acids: CSVVEGTSGREYV.